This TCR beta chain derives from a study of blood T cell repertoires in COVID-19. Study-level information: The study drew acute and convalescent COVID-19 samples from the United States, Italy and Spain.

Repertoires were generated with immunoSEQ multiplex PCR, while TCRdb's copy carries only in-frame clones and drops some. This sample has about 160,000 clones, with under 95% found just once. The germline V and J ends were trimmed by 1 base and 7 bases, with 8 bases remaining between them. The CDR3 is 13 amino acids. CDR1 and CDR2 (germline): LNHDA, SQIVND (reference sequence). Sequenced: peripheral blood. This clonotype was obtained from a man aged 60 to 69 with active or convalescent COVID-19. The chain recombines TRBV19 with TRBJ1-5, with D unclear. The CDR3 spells CASSIGARQPQHF. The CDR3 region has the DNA TGTGCCAGTAGTATAGGTGCTCGGCAGCCCCAGCATTTT.